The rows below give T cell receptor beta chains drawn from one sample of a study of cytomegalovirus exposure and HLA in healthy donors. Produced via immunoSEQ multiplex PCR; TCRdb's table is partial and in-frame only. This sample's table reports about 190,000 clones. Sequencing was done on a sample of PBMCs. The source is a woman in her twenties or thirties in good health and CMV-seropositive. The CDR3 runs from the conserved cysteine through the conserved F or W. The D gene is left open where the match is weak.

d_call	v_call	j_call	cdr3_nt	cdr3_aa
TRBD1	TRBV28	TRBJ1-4	TGTGCCAGCAGTCAGGACAGGGAAGTCGAAAAACTGTTTTTT	CASSQDREVEKLFF
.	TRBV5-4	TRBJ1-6	TGTGCCAGCAGCCTCCAGGGCGGTAATTCACCCCTCCACTTT	CASSLQGGNSPLHF
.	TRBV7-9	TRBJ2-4	TGTGCCAGCAGCGTAGGACAGTTAGCTAAAAACATTCAGTACTTC	CASSVGQLAKNIQYF
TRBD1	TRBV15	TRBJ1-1	TGTGCCACCAGGCGGGACATAGGGGGCCAAGCTTTCTTT	CATRRDIGGQAFF
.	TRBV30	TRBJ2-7	TGTGCCTGGACCGAAAGGGGAAACTACGAGCAGTACTTC	CAWTERGNYEQYF
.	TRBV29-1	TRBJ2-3	TGCAGCGTTGAAAGGGGTGTCAGCCTGAATGCAGATACGCAGTATTTT	CSVERGVSLNADTQYF
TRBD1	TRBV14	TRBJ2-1	TGTGCCAGCAGCCGACTTGACAGGGTCTATTACAATGAGCAGTTCTTC	CASSRLDRVYYNEQFF
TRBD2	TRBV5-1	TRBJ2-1	TGCGCCAGCAGCTTGGGGGTTAGCGGGGTTTACAATGAGCAGTTCTTC	CASSLGVSGVYNEQFF
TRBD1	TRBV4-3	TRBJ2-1	TGCGCCAGCAGCCAATCCGGGACAGGGGTGGATGAGCAGTTCTTC	CASSQSGTGVDEQFF
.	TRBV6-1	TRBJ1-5	TGTGCCAGCAGACAGCTTAGCAATCAGCCCCAGCATTTT	CASRQLSNQPQHF
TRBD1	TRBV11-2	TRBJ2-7	TGTGCCAGCAGCTTAGGGACCGGACAGGGGGCCTACGAGCAGTACTTC	CASSLGTGQGAYEQYF
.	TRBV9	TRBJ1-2	TGTGCCAGCAGCGTAGGGACAGCCCACGGCTACACCTTC	CASSVGTAHGYTF
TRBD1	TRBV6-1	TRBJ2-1	TGTGCCAGCAGTCACAGGGGAGTCTACAATGAGCAGTTCTTC	CASSHRGVYNEQFF
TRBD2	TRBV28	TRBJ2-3	TGTGCCAGCAGTTCCCCGGCGGGGGAATCAGATACGCAGTATTTT	CASSSPAGESDTQYF
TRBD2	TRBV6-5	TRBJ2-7	TGTGCCAGCAGTTACCAAAGCGGGACCGCCTACGAGCAGTACTTC	CASSYQSGTAYEQYF
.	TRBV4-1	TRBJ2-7	TGCGCCAGCAGCCAAGAAGGCGGGCAGGGGCCATTCTACGAGCAGTACTTC	CASSQEGGQGPFYEQYF
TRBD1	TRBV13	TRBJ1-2	TGTGCCAGCAGCCCCCGGGACAGGGGCCTCTATGGCTACACCTTC	CASSPRDRGLYGYTF
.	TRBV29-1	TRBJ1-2	TGCAGCGGCCTAGAGGATGGCTACACCTTC	CSGLEDGYTF
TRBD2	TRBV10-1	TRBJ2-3	TGCGCCAGCAGTGAGTCGACTAGCGGGGCGGGAGGAGATACGCAGTATTTT	CASSESTSGAGGDTQYF
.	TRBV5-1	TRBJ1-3	TGCGCCAGCAGCCCGCAGGGTGGGACAGGAAACACCATATATTTT	CASSPQGGTGNTIYF
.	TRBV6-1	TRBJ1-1	TGTGCCAGCAGTGAACAAAACAGGGCGCGGACTGAAGCTTTCTTT	CASSEQNRARTEAFF
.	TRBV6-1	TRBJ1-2	TGTGCCAGCAGTCTCCCCCAAGAGGGCAGCTATGGCTACACCTTC	CASSLPQEGSYGYTF